This T cell receptor (beta chain) is from a study of blood T cell repertoires in COVID-19. Study-wide background: PBMCs, B-cell-depleted T cells, or T cells provided the cDNA or gDNA that made up the material.

Method: immunoSEQ multiplex PCR; TCRdb's copy keeps in-frame clones and lacks some. The sample yields about 300,000 clones, 86% seen once. CDR1 MDHEN and CDR2 SYDVKM come from the germline V gene. V was shortened by 4 bases and J by 3 bases, with 12 bases between the two germline ends. This CDR3 region has 14 residues. Participants' own reports of clinical history determined their cohort assignment. The clonotype originates from a woman between 18 and 29 years old who had recovered from COVID-19. The source material was PBMCs or T cells enriched from blood (not recorded which). The chain has TRBV28 and TRBJ1-2; D is undetermined. The CDR3 is CASSYREQDYGYTF. The CDR3 region has the DNA TGTGCCAGCAGTTACCGGGAACAAGACTATGGCTACACCTTC.